Listed here is a single TCR beta chain. Its cognate antigen is unknown. V lost 2 bases, J lost 7 bases, and 19 bases lay in between. CDR1 SGDLS and CDR2 YYNGEE come from the germline V gene. CDR3 size: 15 residues. These data belong to a study of shared clonotypes between healthy human individuals. About the study: CD4 naive and CD4 memory each took three plates per donor, while CD8 naive took two and CD8 memory one.

Several immunoSEQ plates held equal portions of the genomic DNA taken from each subset. Sequenced by immunoSEQ multiplex PCR; TCRdb stores in-frame clones only, minus some. The sample contains around 2.5 million clones, roughly 93% of which appear only once. General observations from the study: Some naive CD4 clonotypes, roughly 4.5%, turned up in common across several donors.

Sequencing was carried out using naive CD4+ T cells from PBMCs. Subset denoted: CD45RA+ positively selected. The V and J genes are TRBV9 and TRBJ2-7; tentatively, D is TRBD2 (6 bases). The receptor comes from a man aged 18 to 30 in good health. Some clones in this sample may be carry-over from other donors' samples. This CDR3 is CASSVSSGDLGEQYF. DNA of the CDR3: TGTGCCAGCAGCGTTTCATCGGGAGATTTGGGGGAGCAGTACTTC.